The source of this TCR beta chain is a study of vaccination effects on CD4 cells after COVID-19. The study, taken as a whole, reports: Researchers report that only 1 of 255 vaccine-induced clones in healthy vaccinees cross-reacted with common cold coronaviruses. Both infection-induced and vaccine-induced clones contracted markedly at late post-vaccination timepoints.

On this clone: What it binds is not known.

The germline CDR1 and CDR2 sequences are SGHVS and FNYEAQ. Deletions cut 5 bases from V and 1 base from J, with 14 bases between. The CDR3 loop spans 15 amino acids. The culture ran for around nine days before CD4+ T cells were isolated. Each participant was given two doses of one vaccine (BNT162b2 or mRNA-1273). On days 3 and 7, fresh IL-2 medium replaced half the medium. The method was immunoSEQ multiplex PCR; TCRdb's version includes in-frame clones alone and lacks a portion of them. This table holds some 60,000 clones, under 85% found once. The J gene is TRBJ1-1, the V gene TRBV7-6, with a tentative D call TRBD1 (6 bases). Material: CD4+ T cells from PBMCs cultured without peptide, obtained after COVID-19 vaccination. The sequence came from a human donor who received a COVID-19 vaccine. This CDR3 is CASSTQGTGNTEAFF. The CDR3 nucleotides read TGTGCCAGCAGCACCCAGGGGACGGGGAACACTGAAGCTTTCTTT.